This T cell receptor beta chain was sequenced in a study of technical replicates of blood from a handful of donors. The protocol was immunoSEQ multiplex PCR, while the TCRdb copy is restricted to in-frame clones and leaves out a portion. The sample contains around 90,000 clones, around 94% of which appear only once. From germline, CDR1 is LGHNA and CDR2 YNFKEQ. The CDR3 runs 17 residues. The J segment lost 5 bases and the V segment lost 1 base, leaving 9 bases of the junction unmatched. The receptor was isolated from a human donor in good health. Material for sequencing was T cells isolated from PBMCs. This chain connects TRBV4-2 to TRBJ1-5, with 9 bases aligning to TRBD1. The CDR3 bases are TGTGCCAGCAGCCAAGGAGGGACAGGGAGCATCTATCAGCCCCAGCATTTT. Translating it yields CASSQGGTGSIYQPQHF.